This is a list of T cell receptor beta chains from one sample in a study of T cells in Graves' hyperthyroidism and ophthalmopathy. Each CDR3 protein gets one entry after TCRdb re-called the multiplex PCR reads with MiXCR. The table lists approximately 700,000 distinct CDR3 sequences, approximately 16% of them singletons. Sequencing was performed on blood. These TCRs come from a man between 18 and 35 years old with Graves' hyperthyroidism. The CDR3 runs from the conserved cysteine through the conserved F or W. The D gene is left open where the match is weak. Size is stated for part of the rows, as once, few or many counts, or as a class when the clone is expanded.

17	TRBV9	TRBJ2-2	-	TRBD2	TGTGCCAGCAGCGTAGGCCCCCATAGCGGGAAGGGCGGGGAGCTGTTTTTT	CASSVGPHSGKGGELFF
13	TRBV9	TRBJ2-2	-	TRBD1	TGTGCCAGCAGCGTAGAGGGGGCAGGGGAGCTGTTTTTT	CASSVEGAGELFF
12	TRBV20-1	TRBJ2-3	few	-	TGCAGTGCTCCTCCAATTCCAGATACGCAGTATTTT	CSAPPIPDTQYF
16	TRBV7-2	TRBJ2-1	few	-	TGTGCCAGCAGCTTAGGAGTAGCTGGGGCCTGCAATGAGCAGTTCTTC	CASSLGVAGACNEQFF
15	TRBV20-1	TRBJ1-1	few	-	TGCAGTGCTAGAGGTGGGGGCCCGTCAGGCACTGAAGCTTTCTTT	CSARGGGPSGTEAFF
15	TRBV19	TRBJ1-6	-	TRBD1	TGTGCCAGTAGTTCCGGACAGGGGCATAATTCACCCCTCCACTTT	CASSSGQGHNSPLHF
15	TRBV19	TRBJ2-2	few	-	TGTGCCAGTACCCCCACAGTACATGTCACCGGGGAGCTGTTTTTT	CASTPTVHVTGELFF
14	TRBV12-5	TRBJ1-1	-	TRBD1	TGTGCTAGTGGTTTGATACGACAGGGGGCTGAAGCTTTCTTT	CASGLIRQGAEAFF
14	TRBV20-1	TRBJ1-3	few	TRBD1	TGCAGTGCTAGCCCGACAGGGACTGGAAACACCATATATTTT	CSASPTGTGNTIYF
15	TRBV27	TRBJ2-7	-	TRBD2	TGTGCCAGCAGGCTCCAACTAGCGGGAGTCTACGAGCAGTACTTC	CASRLQLAGVYEQYF
15	TRBV28	TRBJ2-7	many	TRBD1	TGTGCCAGCAGTCTAACAGGGGGGACGTCCTACGAGCAGTACTTC	CASSLTGGTSYEQYF
14	TRBV28	TRBJ2-7	-	TRBD2	TGTGCCAGCAGTTCCCGGACTAGTCGTAACGAGCAGTACTTC	CASSSRTSRNEQYF
15	TRBV28	TRBJ1-1	many	-	TGTGCCAGCAGTCCCGTTTGGCAGCTGAACACTGAAGCTTTCTTT	CASSPVWQLNTEAFF
15	TRBV29-1	TRBJ1-1	many	TRBD1	TGCAGCGGAGTTGGAGACGGACAGGGGATCCCTGAAGCTTTCTTT	CSGVGDGQGIPEAFF
15	TRBV5-6	TRBJ1-1	-	-	TGTGCCAGCAGCTTGGTGGGACTCTCGAACACTGAAGCTTTCTTT	CASSLVGLSNTEAFF
14	TRBV25-1	TRBJ1-2	many	-	TGTGCCAGCAGTGACCCAGGGAGTAACTATGGCTACACCTTC	CASSDPGSNYGYTF
15	TRBV20-1	TRBJ2-3	many	TRBD2	TGCAGTGCTGGTAGAGCGGGAGGAAGCACAGATACGCAGTATTTT	CSAGRAGGSTDTQYF
16	TRBV3-1	TRBJ1-2	many	-	TGTGCCAGCAGTCGAGGCAATGGGGGAACGGACCACAACTACACCTTC	CASSRGNGGTDHNYTF
14	TRBV2	TRBJ2-4	many	-	TGTGCCAGCAGTGAGAAGGGGTATAGAAACATTCAGTACTTC	CASSEKGYRNIQYF
14	TRBV4-1	TRBJ2-3	-	-	TGCGCCAGCAGCCAATTCGGACGAGGGGATACGCAGTATTTT	CASSQFGRGDTQYF
11	TRBV24-1	TRBJ2-5	-	-	TGTGCCACCAGTCAACAAGAGACCCAGTACTTC	CATSQQETQYF
15	TRBV4-1	TRBJ2-7	few	-	TGCGCCAGCAGCCAAGATCCAGGGCAGGCCGACGAGCAGTACTTC	CASSQDPGQADEQYF
15	TRBV27	TRBJ2-2	-	TRBD1	TGTGCCAGCAGCCAGACAGGGGCCCTCACCGGGGAGCTGTTTTTT	CASSQTGALTGELFF
12	TRBV30	TRBJ1-1	many	-	TGTGCCTCAGGAGGGCCGAACACTGAAGCTTTCTTT	CASGGPNTEAFF
17	TRBV28	TRBJ2-5	many	TRBD2	TGTGCCAGCGGCGACCGGGGACTAGCGGGAGTGGGAGAGACCCAGTACTTC	CASGDRGLAGVGETQYF
16	TRBV29-1	TRBJ2-2	once	TRBD1	TGCAGCGTTGAAGATCGGACAGGGGGCGGCACCGGGGAGCTGTTTTTT	CSVEDRTGGGTGELFF
17	TRBV7-9	TRBJ2-1	-	TRBD2	TGTGCCAGCAGCCCAACCCGGACTAGCGGGTTTGTGAATGAGCAGTTCTTC	CASSPTRTSGFVNEQFF
14	TRBV7-9	TRBJ2-5	many	-	TGTGCCAGCAGCTCCGACGGGAGTCAAGAGACCCAGTACTTC	CASSSDGSQETQYF
13	TRBV4-1	TRBJ1-5	few	-	TGCGCCAGCAGCCAAGGTCCAGGGGCACCCCAGCATTTT	CASSQGPGAPQHF
17	TRBV20-1	TRBJ1-1	few	TRBD1	TGCAGTGCTAGACGACGCCCGGGGACAGGGATTAGGACTGAAGCTTTCTTT	CSARRRPGTGIRTEAFF
14	TRBV18	TRBJ1-1	many	-	TGTGCCAGCTCACCACCCAGCATGAACACTGAAGCTTTCTTT	CASSPPSMNTEAFF
14	TRBV10-3	TRBJ2-1	many	TRBD2	TGTGCCATCAGGGTAGCGGGAGACTACAATGAGCAGTTCTTC	CAIRVAGDYNEQFF
16	TRBV14	TRBJ2-1	-	-	TGTGCCAGCAGCCTCTCCGGGAAGAGCTCCTACAATGAGCAGTTCTTC	CASSLSGKSSYNEQFF
15	TRBV24-1	TRBJ2-1	many	-	TGTGCCACCAGTGATAGTGGGGATACCAACAATGAGCAGTTCTTC	CATSDSGDTNNEQFF
16	TRBV12-3/TRBV12-4	TRBJ1-5	-	-	TGTGCCAGCAGTTTAGCGTCAGGTCATAGCAATCAGCCCCAGCATTTT	CASSLASGHSNQPQHF
15	TRBV28	TRBJ2-7	many	TRBD1	TGTGCCAGCAGTATGGACAGGGCTGATTTCTACGAGCAGTACTTC	CASSMDRADFYEQYF
15	TRBV30	TRBJ2-1	-	-	TGTGCCTGGAGTGTAGATTGGGGGACACTCAATGAGCAGTTCTTC	CAWSVDWGTLNEQFF
12	TRBV20-1	TRBJ2-1	-	-	TGCAGTGCCTTCCTCTACCCGCGGGAGCAGTTCTTC	CSAFLYPREQFF
14	TRBV28	TRBJ2-7	few	TRBD2	TGTGCCAGCACCAAGACTAGCGGGATCTACGAGCAGTACTTC	CASTKTSGIYEQYF
14	TRBV20-1	TRBJ2-1	many	-	TGCAGTGCTAGGGTCGGGGGCTTGGACAATGAGCAGTTCTTC	CSARVGGLDNEQFF
14	TRBV2	TRBJ2-5	many	TRBD1	TGTGCCAGCAGCGTCGAGACAGGGGAGGCGACCCAGTACTTC	CASSVETGEATQYF
19	TRBV28	TRBJ2-3	few	-	TGTGCCAGCAGTACATGGGATAGTTCCCTACCCACTTTCACAGATACGCAGTATTTT	CASSTWDSSLPTFTDTQYF
16	TRBV7-3	TRBJ2-1	many	TRBD2	TGTGCCAGCAGCGCATTCGCCCGCGGGAGCGGCTATGAGCAGTTCTTC	CASSAFARGSGYEQFF
14	TRBV12-3/TRBV12-4	TRBJ2-5	many	TRBD2	TGTGCCAGCAGTTTAAGAACGGGAGGGAAGACCCAGTACTTC	CASSLRTGGKTQYF
17	TRBV7-2	TRBJ2-5	-	TRBD2	TGTGCCAGCAGCTCAGGAATTAGCGGGAGCTGGGGAGAGACCCAGTACTTC	CASSSGISGSWGETQYF